The 8 T cell receptor beta chains in this list originate from one sample, sequenced in a study of T cells and Merkel cell carcinoma outcomes (dated by TCRdb to 2018 to 2021). Preparation of the library involved the immunoSEQ multiplex PCR assay. The source is immuneACCESS, and TCRdb retained only in-frame sequences with V and J called. Part of the clones is not carried over; for the studies checked, unresolved V genes explain less than half of this, and the remainder is unexplained. In this sample the table shows around 8,900 clones, approximately 81% of which occur a single time. The top ten constitute roughly 2.4% of the sample. Sequenced sample: tumor tissue from Merkel cell carcinoma. These receptors all come from a human donor with Merkel cell carcinoma.

The chain joins TRBV4-1 to TRBJ2-7; D gene uncertain. V was cut by 1 base and J by 5 bases, with 18 bases left in between. The germline CDR1 and CDR2 sequences are MGHRA and YSYEKL. The CDR3 sequence is 16 residues long. The CDR3 here is CASSQGVAARRDEQYF. The CDR3, as DNA: TGCGCCAGCAGCCAAGGAGTGGCAGCCCGGCGCGACGAGCAGTACTTC.

The chain combines TRBV5-1 with TRBJ2-1; weak D call: TRBD2 (5 bases). This CDR3 has 17 amino acids. Trimming left V 0 bases short and J 0 bases short, with 13 bases between. Germline V gene data show CDR1 as SGHRS and CDR2 as YFSETQ. Here the CDR3 DNA reads TGCGCCAGCAGCTTGGTCGGCGGGTTTAGCTCCTACAATGAGCAGTTCTTC. Its protein is CASSLVGGFSSYNEQFF.

This clone is termed large. The J gene is TRBJ2-7, the V gene TRBV27; 10 nucleotides agree with TRBD1. Unmatched junction bases numbered 2, after V lost 3 bases and J lost 0 bases. This CDR3 region has 15 residues. Per germline, CDR1 MNHEY and CDR2 SMNVEV (reference sequence). CDR3 bases: TGTGCCAGCAGTTTGACAGGGGGCGCCTCCTACGAGCAGTACTTC. Translated: CASSLTGGASYEQYF.

The rearrangement joins TRBV5-1 to TRBJ1-2, with TRBD1 matching 10 bases. J was trimmed by 3 bases and V by 4 bases; bases with no gene match: 9. The V gene's germline CDR1 is SGHRS and CDR2 YFSETQ. The CDR3 extends over 16 amino acids. Written as DNA, the CDR3 is TGCGCCAGCAGCACGTCGGGACAGGGGTTGGACTATGGCTACACCTTC. Its protein is CASSTSGQGLDYGYTF.

Comments on this clone: The identical CDR3 is also encoded by other nucleotide sequences in the sample. The chain couples TRBV18 to TRBJ2-7, with D unresolved. The CDR3 is 13 residues long. V shed 2 bases and J shed 1 base, with 6 bases lying between them. The germline CDR1 and CDR2 sequences are KGHSH and LQKENI. The CDR3 spells CASSPGLSYEQYF. CDR3 in DNA: TGTGCCAGCTCACCAGGGTTATCCTACGAGCAGTACTTC.

The V gene is TRBV28, the J gene TRBJ1-5, with D tentatively TRBD1 (5 bases). This CDR3 comprises 16 residues. Trimming took 5 bases from V and 0 from J, leaving 14 bases between them. From germline, CDR1 is MDHEN and CDR2 SYDVKM. The CDR3 loop reads CASSPPGGVSNQPQHF. The CDR3 DNA sequence: TGTGCCAGCAGTCCCCCGGGGGGGGTTAGCAATCAGCCCCAGCATTTT.

This sequence joins TRBV5-4 and TRBJ2-5; the match to TRBD2 covers 12 bases. Trimming cost V 0 bases and J 5 bases; bases outside gene matches: 8. The length of the CDR3 is 17 residues. CDR1 and CDR2 (germline): SGHNT, YYREEE (reference sequence). The DNA of the CDR3 is TGTGCCAGCAGCTTGGGAATTCTAGCGGGGGGGAAGGAGACCCAGTACTTC. Translation: CASSLGILAGGKETQYF.

The genes are TRBV7-6 and TRBJ2-1, with D maybe TRBD2 (5 bases). In germline, CDR1 is SGHVS, CDR2 FNYEAQ. The CDR3 is 12 amino acids. The germline V and J ends were trimmed by 3 bases and 10 bases, with 10 bases remaining between them. The CDR3 coding sequence is TGTGCCAGCAGCTTCCTAGCTAGAGAGCAGTTCTTC. Its translation is CASSFLAREQFF.